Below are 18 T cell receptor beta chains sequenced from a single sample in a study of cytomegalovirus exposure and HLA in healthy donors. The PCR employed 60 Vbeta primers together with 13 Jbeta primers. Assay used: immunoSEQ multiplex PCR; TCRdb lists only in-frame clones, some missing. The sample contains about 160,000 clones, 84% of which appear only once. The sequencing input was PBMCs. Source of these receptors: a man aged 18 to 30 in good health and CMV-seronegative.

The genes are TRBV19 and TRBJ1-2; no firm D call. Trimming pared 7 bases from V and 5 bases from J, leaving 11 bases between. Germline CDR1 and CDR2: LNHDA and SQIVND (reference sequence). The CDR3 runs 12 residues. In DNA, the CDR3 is TGTGCCAGTACGGCCCTCGGGTATGGCTACACCTTC. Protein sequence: CASTALGYGYTF.

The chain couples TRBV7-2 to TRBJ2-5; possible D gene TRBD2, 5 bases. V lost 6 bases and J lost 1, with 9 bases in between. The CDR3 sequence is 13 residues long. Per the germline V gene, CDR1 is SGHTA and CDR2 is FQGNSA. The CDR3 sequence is CASRGGLQETQYF. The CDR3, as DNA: TGTGCCAGCAGAGGCGGGCTCCAAGAGACCCAGTACTTC.

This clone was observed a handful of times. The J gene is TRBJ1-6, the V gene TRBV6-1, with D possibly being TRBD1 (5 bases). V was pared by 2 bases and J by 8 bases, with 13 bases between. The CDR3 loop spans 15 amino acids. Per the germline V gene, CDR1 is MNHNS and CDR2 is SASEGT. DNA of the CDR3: TGTGCCAGCAGTGAAACAGGCAGGGTAGATTCACCCCTCCACTTT. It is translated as CASSETGRVDSPLHF.

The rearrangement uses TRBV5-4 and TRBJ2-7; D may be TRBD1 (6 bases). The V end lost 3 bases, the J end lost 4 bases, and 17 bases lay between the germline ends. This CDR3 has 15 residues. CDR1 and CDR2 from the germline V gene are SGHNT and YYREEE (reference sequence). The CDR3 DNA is TGTGCCAGCAGCTCCTCTGACAGGCAAACTTACGAGCAGTACTTC. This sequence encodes CASSSSDRQTYEQYF.

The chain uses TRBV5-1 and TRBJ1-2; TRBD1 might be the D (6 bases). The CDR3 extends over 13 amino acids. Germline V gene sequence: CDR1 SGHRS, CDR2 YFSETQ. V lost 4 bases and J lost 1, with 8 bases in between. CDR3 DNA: TGCGCCAGCAGCCCGGACAGTAACTATGGCTACACCTTC. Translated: CASSPDSNYGYTF.

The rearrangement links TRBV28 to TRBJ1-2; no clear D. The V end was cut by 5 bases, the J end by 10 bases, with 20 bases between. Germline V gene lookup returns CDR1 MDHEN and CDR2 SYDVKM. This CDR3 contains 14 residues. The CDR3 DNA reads TGTGCCAGCAGTCCGGAGGGCTCCGGGAGTCTCTACACCTTC. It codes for CASSPEGSGSLYTF.

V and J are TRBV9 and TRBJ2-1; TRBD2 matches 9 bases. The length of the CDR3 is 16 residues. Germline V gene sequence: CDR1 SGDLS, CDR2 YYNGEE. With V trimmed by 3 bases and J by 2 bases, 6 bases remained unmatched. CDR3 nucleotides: TGTGCCAGCAGCGGAATTGGACTAGCGACCTACAATGAGCAGTTCTTC. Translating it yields CASSGIGLATYNEQFF. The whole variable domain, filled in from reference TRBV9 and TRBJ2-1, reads DSGVTQTPKHLITATGQRVTLRCSPRSGDLSVYWYQQSLDQGLQFLIQYYNGEERAKGNILERFSAQQFPDLHSELNLSSLELGDSALYFCASSGIGLATYNEQFFGPGTRLTVL.

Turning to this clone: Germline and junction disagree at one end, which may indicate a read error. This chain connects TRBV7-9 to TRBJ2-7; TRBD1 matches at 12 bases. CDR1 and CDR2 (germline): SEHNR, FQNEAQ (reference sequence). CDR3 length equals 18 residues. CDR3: CSSSQGGGQGAGSYEQYF. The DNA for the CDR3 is TGTTCCAGCAGCCAAGGAGGGGGACAGGGGGCTGGTAGCTACGAGCAGTACTTC.

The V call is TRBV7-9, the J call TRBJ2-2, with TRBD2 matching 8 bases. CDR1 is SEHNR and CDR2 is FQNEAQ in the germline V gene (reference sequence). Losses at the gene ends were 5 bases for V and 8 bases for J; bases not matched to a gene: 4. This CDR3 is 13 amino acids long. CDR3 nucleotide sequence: TGTGCCAGCAGCAGGGAGCGGGAGGGGGAGCTGTTTTTT. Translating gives CASSREREGELFF. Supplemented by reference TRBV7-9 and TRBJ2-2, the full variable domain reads DTGVSQNPRHKITKRGQNVTFRCDPISEHNRLYWYRQTLGQGPEFLTYFQNEAQLEKSRLLSDRFSAERPKGSFSTLEIQRTEQGDSAMYLCASSREREGELFFGEGSRLTVL.

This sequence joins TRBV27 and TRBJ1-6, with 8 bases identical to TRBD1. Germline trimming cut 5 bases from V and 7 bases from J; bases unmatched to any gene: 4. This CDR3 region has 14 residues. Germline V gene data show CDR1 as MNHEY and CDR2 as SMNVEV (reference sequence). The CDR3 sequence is CASSGTGDNSPLHF. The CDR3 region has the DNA TGTGCCAGCAGTGGGACAGGAGACAATTCACCCCTCCACTTT.

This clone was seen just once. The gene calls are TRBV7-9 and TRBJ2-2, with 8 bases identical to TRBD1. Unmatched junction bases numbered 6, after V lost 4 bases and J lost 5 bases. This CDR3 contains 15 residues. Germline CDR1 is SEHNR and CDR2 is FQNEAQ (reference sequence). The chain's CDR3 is CASSSTGTGTGELFF. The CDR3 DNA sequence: TGTGCCAGCAGCTCGACCGGGACAGGAACCGGGGAGCTGTTTTTT.

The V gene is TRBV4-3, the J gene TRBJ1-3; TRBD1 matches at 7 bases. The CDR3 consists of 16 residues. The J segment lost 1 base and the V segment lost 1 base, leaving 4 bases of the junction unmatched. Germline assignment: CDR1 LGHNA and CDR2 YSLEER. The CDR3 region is CASSQARTGSGNTIYF. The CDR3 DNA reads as TGCGCCAGCAGCCAAGCACGGACAGGTTCTGGAAACACCATATATTTT.

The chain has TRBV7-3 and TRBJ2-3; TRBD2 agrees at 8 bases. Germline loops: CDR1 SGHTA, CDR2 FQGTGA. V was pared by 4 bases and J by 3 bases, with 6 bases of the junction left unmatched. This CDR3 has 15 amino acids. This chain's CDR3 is CASSSGGTLTDTQYF. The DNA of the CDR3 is TGTGCCAGCAGCTCGGGAGGGACCCTTACAGATACGCAGTATTTT.

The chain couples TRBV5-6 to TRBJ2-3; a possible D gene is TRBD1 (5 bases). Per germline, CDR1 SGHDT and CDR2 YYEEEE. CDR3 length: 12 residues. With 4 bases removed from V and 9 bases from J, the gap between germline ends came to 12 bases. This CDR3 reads CASSITGGTQYF. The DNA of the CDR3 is TGTGCCAGCAGCATCACAGGTGGCACGCAGTATTTT.

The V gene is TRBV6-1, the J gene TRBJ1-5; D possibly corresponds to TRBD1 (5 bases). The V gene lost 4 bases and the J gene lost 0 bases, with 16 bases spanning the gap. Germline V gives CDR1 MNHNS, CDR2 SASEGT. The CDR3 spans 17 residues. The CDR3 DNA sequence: TGTGCCAGCAGTGGCATGGAGGGGACTTATAGCAATCAGCCCCAGCATTTT. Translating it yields CASSGMEGTYSNQPQHF.

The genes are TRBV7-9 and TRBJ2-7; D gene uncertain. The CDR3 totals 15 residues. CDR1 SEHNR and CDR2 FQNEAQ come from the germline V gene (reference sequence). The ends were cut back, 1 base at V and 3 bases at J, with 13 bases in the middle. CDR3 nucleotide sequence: TGTGCCAGCAGCTTAGGCCCCGGTGGTTACTACGAGCAGTACTTC. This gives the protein CASSLGPGGYYEQYF.

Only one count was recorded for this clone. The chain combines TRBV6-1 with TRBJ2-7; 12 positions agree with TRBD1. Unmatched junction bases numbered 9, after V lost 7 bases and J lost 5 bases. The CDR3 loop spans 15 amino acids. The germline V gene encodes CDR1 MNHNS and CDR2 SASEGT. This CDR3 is CASMPRDRGQDEQYF. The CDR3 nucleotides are TGTGCCAGCATGCCCCGGGACAGGGGGCAGGACGAGCAGTACTTC.

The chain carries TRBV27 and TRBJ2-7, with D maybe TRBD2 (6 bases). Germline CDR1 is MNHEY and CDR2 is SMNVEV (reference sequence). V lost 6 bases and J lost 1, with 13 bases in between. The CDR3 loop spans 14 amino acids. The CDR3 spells CASRPGGFSYEQYF. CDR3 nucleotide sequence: TGTGCCAGCAGACCTGGGGGGTTTTCCTACGAGCAGTACTTC.